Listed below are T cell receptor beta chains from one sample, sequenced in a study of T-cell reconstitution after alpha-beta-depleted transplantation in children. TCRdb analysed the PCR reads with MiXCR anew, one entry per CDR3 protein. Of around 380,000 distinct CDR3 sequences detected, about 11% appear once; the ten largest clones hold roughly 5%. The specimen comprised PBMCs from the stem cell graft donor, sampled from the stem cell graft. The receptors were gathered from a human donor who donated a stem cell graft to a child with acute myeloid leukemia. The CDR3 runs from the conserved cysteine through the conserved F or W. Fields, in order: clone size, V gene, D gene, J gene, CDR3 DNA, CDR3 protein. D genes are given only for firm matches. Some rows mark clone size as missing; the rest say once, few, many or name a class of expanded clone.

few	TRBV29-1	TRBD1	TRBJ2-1	TGCAGCCACCTAGGACAGGGAATTTTTGGTGAGCAGTTCTTC	CSHLGQGIFGEQFF
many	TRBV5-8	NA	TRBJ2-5	TGTGCCAGCTCCTGGGGGGCTGTCGGACAGACCCAGTACTTC	CASSWGAVGQTQYF
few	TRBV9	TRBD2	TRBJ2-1	TGTGCCAGCAGCGCGCAAGGGGGAGCGGGGGGCTCCTACAATGAGCAGTTCTTC	CASSAQGGAGGSYNEQFF
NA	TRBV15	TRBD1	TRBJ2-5	TGTGCCACCAGCAGCTTACTGGGACAGGGTGTTCGAGAGACCCAGTACTTC	CATSSLLGQGVRETQYF
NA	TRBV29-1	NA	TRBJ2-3	TGCAGCGTTGAAGGCTGGTGGGCCCACACAGATACGCAGTATTTT	CSVEGWWAHTDTQYF
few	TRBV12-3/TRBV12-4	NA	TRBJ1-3	TGTGCCAGCAGCTCCGGCCTGAGCTCTGGAAACACCATATATTTT	CASSSGLSSGNTIYF
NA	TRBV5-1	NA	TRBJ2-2	TGCGCCAGCCAGGACGGCACCGGGGAGCTGTTTTTT	CASQDGTGELFF
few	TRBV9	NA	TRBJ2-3	TGTGCCAGCAGCGTTTCGGTAAGGGACTCTCGCACAGATACGCAGTATTTT	CASSVSVRDSRTDTQYF
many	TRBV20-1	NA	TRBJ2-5	TGCAGTGCAAAGGGACTTCAAGAGACCCAGTACTTC	CSAKGLQETQYF
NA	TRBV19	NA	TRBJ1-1	TGTGCCAGTAAGGGCACTGAAGCTTTCTTT	CASKGTEAFF
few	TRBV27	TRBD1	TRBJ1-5	TGTGCCAGCAGTTTAAGGGGGCGGATGCCCAATCAGCCCCAGCATTTT	CASSLRGRMPNQPQHF
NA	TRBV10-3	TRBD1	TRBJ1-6	TGTGCCATCAGTGAAACAGGGGACTCCTATAATTCACCCCTCCACTTT	CAISETGDSYNSPLHF
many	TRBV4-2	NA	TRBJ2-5	TGTGCCAGCAGCCAAGAACCGGGCCCTGGCCAAGAGACCCAGTACTTC	CASSQEPGPGQETQYF
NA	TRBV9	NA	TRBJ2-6	TGTGCCAGCAGCAGCTCGCCGATTCGTCCTGGGGCCAACGTCCTGACTTTC	CASSSSPIRPGANVLTF
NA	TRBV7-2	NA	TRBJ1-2	TGTGCCAGCAGCTTTGATTTTCGCGCGGGGCCGCATGGCTACACCTTC	CASSFDFRAGPHGYTF
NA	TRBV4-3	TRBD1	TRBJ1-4	TGCGCCAGCAGCCAAGATTTAGACAGGGATGAAAAACTGTTTTTT	CASSQDLDRDEKLFF
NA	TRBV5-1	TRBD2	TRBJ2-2	TGCGCCAGCAGCTTGACTAGCGGGAGTTTCACCGGGGAGCTGTTTTTT	CASSLTSGSFTGELFF
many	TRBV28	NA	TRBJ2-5	TGTGCCAGCATGGAGGCAAAAGAGACCCAGTACTTC	CASMEAKETQYF
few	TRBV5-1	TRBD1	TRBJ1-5	TGCGCCAGCAGCACGACAGGGGGTCCGCCCCAGCATTTT	CASSTTGGPPQHF
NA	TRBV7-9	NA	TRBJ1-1	TGTGCCAGCAGCCCGGACCCGTTTGAAGCTTTCTTT	CASSPDPFEAFF
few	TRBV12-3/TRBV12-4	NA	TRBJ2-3	TGTGCCAGCAGTTTTCGGCCGGGCGCAGATACGCAGTATTTT	CASSFRPGADTQYF
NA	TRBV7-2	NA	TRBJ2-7	TGTGCCAGCAGCTTAGCTCAGGTTCCCTACGAGCAGTACTTC	CASSLAQVPYEQYF
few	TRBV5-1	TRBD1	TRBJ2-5	TGCGCCAGCGGTGGGACAGGGCAAGAGACCCAGTACTTC	CASGGTGQETQYF
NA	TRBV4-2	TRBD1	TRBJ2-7	TGTGCCAGCAGCCTCGGACAGGGCTGCGAGCAGTACTTC	CASSLGQGCEQYF
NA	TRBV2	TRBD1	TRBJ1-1	TGTGCCAGCACAGACGAGGAGACAGGGTTCACTGAAGCTTTCTTT	CASTDEETGFTEAFF
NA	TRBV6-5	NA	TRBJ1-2	TGTGCCAGCAGTTACGGTGGTATTCAGGCCGGCGCCGGTAGAGGCTACACCTTC	CASSYGGIQAGAGRGYTF
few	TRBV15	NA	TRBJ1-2	TGTGCCACCAGCAGAGATCTGGGTCTATATGGCTACACCTTC	CATSRDLGLYGYTF
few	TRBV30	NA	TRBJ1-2	TGTGCCTGGAACAAGGGTCTGGGATTGAACTATGGCTACACCTTC	CAWNKGLGLNYGYTF
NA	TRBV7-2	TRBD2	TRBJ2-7	TGTGCCAGCAGCTTAGGGGCCGGGTGGCGGGAGCAGCAGTACTTC	CASSLGAGWREQQYF
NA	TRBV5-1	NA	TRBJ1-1	TGCGCCAGCAGCTCTAGTGGCCAACTTAACACTGAAGCTTTCTTT	CASSSSGQLNTEAFF